In its sample, the clone carrying this T cell receptor beta chain was seen many times. Its target is not known. The data are from a study of spatial heterogeneity in lung cancer. Study information: Sequencing was performed on follow-up PBMC samples when available, collected at a median of around 2 years after resection. Findings and caveats of the study: Whereas they appeared in blood less at follow-up, ubiquitous expanded tumor TCRs appeared there more at resection.

The CDR3 has 12 residues. CDR1 ENHRY and CDR2 SYGVKD come from the germline V gene. V was cut by 0 bases and J by 13 bases, with 9 bases left in between. A unique molecular identifier was carried by every single TCR cDNA molecule. TCRdb recomputed calls from the 5' RACE reads with MiXCR, one row per CDR3 protein. This table has around 110,000 distinct CDR3 sequences, 12% appearing once. Described time point: blood at routine non-recurrence follow-up after resection. No cells were sorted before sequencing. The whole RNA sequenced was extracted from tumor, nontumor lung or frozen PBMC. The source of this sequence is a male donor with early-stage non-small cell lung cancer. The specimen was PBMCs, collected at follow-up. V is TRBV10-3 and J is TRBJ1-4; D not resolved. The CDR3 sequence is CAISESSFRLFF. The CDR3 nucleotides read TGTGCCATCAGTGAGTCGAGTTTTCGACTGTTTTTT.